The table lists the clone carrying this T cell receptor beta chain with a count of one. Noted treatment: preoperative locoregional IRX-2 cytokine immunotherapy. This phase Ib study tested locoregional IRX-2 cytokine immunotherapy given before surgery. V gave up 1 base and J gave up 6 bases, with 10 bases separating them. Germline CDR1 and CDR2: SGHVS and FNYEAQ. The CDR3 totals 15 residues. This record belongs to a study of preoperative IRX-2 immunotherapy in early breast cancer. Sequenced by immunoSEQ multiplex PCR; TCRdb stores in-frame clones only, minus some. This table has over 35,000 clones, over 85% appearing once.

This specimen was tumor tissue, taken after IRX-2 immunotherapy. This TCR was sampled from a human donor with breast cancer. The chain couples TRBV7-6 to TRBJ2-6; tentatively, D is TRBD2 (6 bases). The CDR3 nucleotides read TGTGCCAGCAGCTTAGAGGGAGGCGAGGCCAACGTCCTGACTTTC. As protein: CASSLEGGEANVLTF.